A selection of T cell receptor beta chains follows, all from one sample in a study of CD8 T cells in Susac syndrome. From the immunoSEQ multiplex PCR reads, TCRdb called clonotypes with MiXCR, one entry per CDR3 protein. In the table there are roughly 180,000 distinct CDR3 sequences, 90% to 95% of which are singletons. Sequenced input: CD4+ T cells from PBMCs. These TCRs come from a human donor in good health. Each CDR3 is given with its conserved first and last residue. Each record gives: J gene, V gene, CDR3 protein.

>TRBJ2-2|TRBV4-3
CASSQDRRRTGELFF
>TRBJ2-5|TRBV20-1
CSAGEYQETQYF
>TRBJ2-7|TRBV20-1
CSASNPVSSYEQYF
>TRBJ1-5|TRBV5-1
CASSLDGDSNQPQHF
>TRBJ2-3|TRBV5-1
CASSLVPTDTQYF
>TRBJ2-3|TRBV20-1
CSARGRLDTQYF
>TRBJ1-1|TRBV3-1
CASSHQGWGAKTEAFF
>TRBJ2-2|TRBV12-3/TRBV12-4
CASSPTGNTNTGELFF
>TRBJ1-5|TRBV30
CAWSGQGHQPQHF
>TRBJ2-5|TRBV23-1
CASSQSGQGSETQYF
>TRBJ2-7|TRBV6-5
CASSYLGPSYEQYF
>TRBJ2-7|TRBV12-3/TRBV12-4
CASSFGRGQGGPEQYF
>TRBJ2-5|TRBV5-1
CASSRQQETQYF
>TRBJ2-3|TRBV6-5
CASSYSPRTDTQYF
>TRBJ2-7|TRBV13
CASSLFGSSYEQYF
>TRBJ1-1|TRBV9
CASSVVADRATEAFF
>TRBJ1-2|TRBV12-3/TRBV12-4
CASRQDYGYTF
>TRBJ1-2|TRBV27
CASKWTGANYGYTF
>TRBJ2-5|TRBV30
CAWSPAIETQYF
>TRBJ1-2|TRBV23-1
CASSQPTRDYDYGYTF
>TRBJ2-7|TRBV14
CASSQGIEQYF
>TRBJ2-7|TRBV27
CASGRSHEQYF
>TRBJ1-5|TRBV12-3/TRBV12-4
CASGDYSNQPQHF
>TRBJ1-5|TRBV29-1
CSVGWGGRNQPQHF
>TRBJ1-4|TRBV20-1
CSAAGGQTDEKLFF
>TRBJ1-2|TRBV15
CATSPGGAGNGYTF
>TRBJ1-5|TRBV20-1
CSARDSGRRNQPQHF
>TRBJ1-5|TRBV20-1
CSATKSGATNQPQHF
>TRBJ2-7|TRBV29-1
CSVRRQGNDEQYF
>TRBJ1-2|TRBV15
CATSRSSTGDLYGYTF
>TRBJ2-1|TRBV5-1
CASSYTAGNNEQFF
>TRBJ2-1|TRBV12-3/TRBV12-4
CASSAPGLAGVYLEQFF
>TRBJ1-2|TRBV6-5
CASSYSPDYGYTF
>TRBJ2-1|TRBV7-2
CASSLAAGTGNEQFF
>TRBJ1-6|TRBV1
CTSSRGRGRESPLHF
>TRBJ2-5|TRBV13
CASSPLGLAGKETQYF
>TRBJ1-1|TRBV29-1
CSVGSHLRDDTEAFF
>TRBJ2-1|TRBV29-1
CSVEAGTGMLTEQFF
>TRBJ2-4|TRBV6-5
CASSYTSGSKNIQYF
>TRBJ2-7|TRBV18
CASSPLSGGPYEQYF
>TRBJ2-7|TRBV3-1
CASSQYVGYEQYF
>TRBJ2-5|TRBV29-1
CSVWGTEETQYF